The 26 T cell receptor beta chains presented below share a single source sample, sequenced in a study. MiXCR, applied by TCRdb to the 5' RACE reads, yields one record per CDR3 protein. The sample carries some 64,000 distinct CDR3 sequences, less than 25% recorded once. Input material: memory CD4+ T cells sorted from a lymph node. Regarding subset: memory CD4+ T cells, CD4+CD45RO+CD25-. These receptors were taken from a female donor with breast cancer.

J is TRBJ1-2 and V is TRBV7-9, with D possibly TRBD1 on 5 matching bases. The V gene's germline CDR1 is SEHNR and CDR2 FQNEAQ (reference sequence). Trimming shortened V by 6 bases and J by 2 bases, and 10 bases separated the two germline ends. This CDR3 has 13 amino acids. The CDR3, as DNA: TGTGCCAGCAGTTTGACAGAGAACTATGGCTACACCTTC. It specifies CASSLTENYGYTF.

The chain links TRBV24-1 to TRBJ1-2; 10 bases agree with TRBD1. Germline-derived CDR1 and CDR2 are KGHDR and SFDVKD. This CDR3 is built from 13 residues. Trimming removed 10 bases from V and 4 bases from J; junction bases left unmatched: 5. The CDR3 reads CATGDRGGYGYTF. The CDR3 nucleotides read TGTGCCACAGGGGACAGGGGCGGCTATGGCTACACCTTC.

This clonotype has only a few counts. The chain links TRBV7-3 to TRBJ2-3; 13 bases are a match to TRBD2. Trimming removed 5 bases from V and 0 bases from J; junction bases left unmatched: 8. The germline CDR1 and CDR2 sequences are SGHTA and FQGTGA. The CDR3 spans 18 residues. In DNA, the CDR3 is TGTGCCAGCAGCCCGGGACTAGCGGGAACTACTAGCACAGATACGCAGTATTTT. Its protein product is CASSPGLAGTTSTDTQYF.

The chain is built from TRBV2 and TRBJ1-1; the D gene is possibly TRBD1 (6 bases). The V gene's germline CDR1 is SNHLY and CDR2 FYNNEI. Trimming took off 9 bases at V and 7 bases at J, with 24 bases between the two ends. CDR3 size: 15 residues. For the CDR3, the DNA is TGTGCCAGATTACTAAGGACAGATCTCGCCGGTGAAGCTTTCTTT. Residues: CARLLRTDLAGEAFF.

The table lists this clonotype with a count of one. The chain has TRBV10-3 and TRBJ2-3; the D is unclear. Trimming shortened V by 2 bases and J by 2 bases, and 8 bases separated the two germline ends. The CDR3 is made up of 14 amino acids. Germline V CDR1 and CDR2: ENHRY, SYGVKD. The CDR3 loop reads CAISERQITDTQYF. CDR3 nucleotide sequence: TGTGCCATCAGTGAGAGGCAGATCACAGATACGCAGTATTTT.

The V call is TRBV18, the J call TRBJ1-6; D is unresolved. Trimming removed 1 base at V and 5 bases at J, with 3 bases between. Per the germline V gene, CDR1 is KGHSH and CDR2 is LQKENI. CDR3 length equals 13 residues. The CDR3: CASSPHDNSPLHF. CDR3 nucleotides: TGTGCCAGCTCACCACATGATAATTCACCCCTCCACTTT. The full variable domain, its missing parts supplied by reference TRBV18 and TRBJ1-6, is NAGVMQNPRHLVRRRGQEARLRCSPMKGHSHVYWYRQLPEEGLKFMVYLQKENIIDESGMPKERFSAEFPKEGPSILRIQQVVRGDSAAYFCASSPHDNSPLHFGNGTRLTVT.

This clonotype appeared a few times. This chain joins TRBV9 and TRBJ2-7, with TRBD2 as a possible D gene (5 bases). Germline assignment: CDR1 SGDLS and CDR2 YYNGEE. This CDR3 comprises 16 residues. The V gene lost 7 bases and the J gene lost 4 bases, with 24 bases spanning the gap. In DNA, the CDR3 is TGTGCCAGCCCTCCCCTCCGACGAGGGAGATCTTACGAGCAGTACTTC. This encodes CASPPLRRGRSYEQYF.

Many counts were recorded for this clonotype. The V and J genes are TRBV6-5 and TRBJ2-7; D is perhaps TRBD1 (5 bases). CDR1 and CDR2 (germline): MNHEY, SVGAGI. Trimming removed 2 bases from V and 5 bases from J, with 13 bases in between. The CDR3 has 14 residues. The CDR3 DNA reads TGTGCCAGCAGTTACCGACAGTTCCCCCACGAGCAGTACTTC. Protein sequence: CASSYRQFPHEQYF.

This clonotype was seen a few times. The chain has TRBV12-3 or TRBV12-4 and TRBJ1-1; D perhaps matches TRBD1 (6 bases). V was shortened by 6 bases and J by 3 bases, with 20 bases between the two germline ends. This CDR3 comprises 16 residues. The CDR3 DNA is TGTGCCAGCAGCTCTGGACAGACTTCCTTGGACACTGAAGCTTTCTTT. Translated, it gives CASSSGQTSLDTEAFF.

The chain uses TRBV5-6 and TRBJ2-1; the D is unclear. From germline, CDR1 is SGHDT and CDR2 YYEEEE. The CDR3 runs 14 residues. The ends were cut back, 6 bases at V and 8 bases at J, with 18 bases in the middle. The CDR3 coding sequence is TGTGCCAGCAACTTCTTTGCCACCCAGGATGAGCAGTTCTTC. Its translation is CASNFFATQDEQFF.

This clonotype occurred a few times. The rearrangement joins TRBV4-1 to TRBJ2-7; 8 nucleotides align to TRBD1. This CDR3 region has 14 residues. The V gene end was trimmed by 2 bases and the J gene end by 1 base; junction bases not matched to a gene: 1. Germline V lookup: CDR1 MGHRA, CDR2 YSYEKL. CDR3 coding DNA: TGCGCCAGCAGCCAAAGACAGGGGTCCTACGAGCAGTACTTC. This codes for CASSQRQGSYEQYF.

This clonotype was picked up a small number of times. V and J are TRBV7-6 and TRBJ2-1; TRBD2 matches 16 bases. Per the germline V gene, CDR1 is SGHVS and CDR2 is FNYEAQ. The V segment lost 0 bases and the J segment 4 bases; nucleotides outside the gene matches: 6. This CDR3 is built from 19 residues. The CDR3 loop reads CASSLATPGLAGGYNEQFF. In DNA form, the CDR3 reads TGTGCCAGCAGCTTAGCGACACCGGGACTAGCGGGAGGGTACAATGAGCAGTTCTTC.

This clonotype showed up many times. The chain carries TRBV7-9 and TRBJ2-7, with D maybe TRBD1 (7 bases). This CDR3 is 16 amino acids long. The ends were cut back, 5 bases at V and 3 bases at J, with 20 bases in the middle. CDR1 and CDR2 (germline): SEHNR, FQNEAQ (reference sequence). In DNA form, the CDR3 reads TGTGCCAGCAGCGAACCGTTCGGCAGGGGGGTCTACGAGCAGTACTTC. Encoded protein: CASSEPFGRGVYEQYF.

Ten or more counts support this clonotype. V usage is TRBV5-1 and J usage is TRBJ2-7; D gene uncertain. The V gene lost 1 base and the J gene lost 7 bases, with 9 bases spanning the gap. Germline V lookup: CDR1 SGHRS, CDR2 YFSETQ. The CDR3 loop spans 12 amino acids. CDR3 in amino acids: CASSLTTREQYF. DNA of the CDR3: TGCGCCAGCAGCTTGACAACCCGAGAGCAGTACTTC.

A word on this clonotype: Likely a read error: the CDR3 ends without its conserved phenylalanine or tryptophan. This sequence joins TRBV4-3 and TRBJ1-1; D may be TRBD1 (5 bases). CDR1 and CDR2 from the germline V gene are LGHNA and YSLEER. V lost 1 base and J 10 bases, leaving 7 bases between the germline ends. The CDR3 is 11 amino acids. DNA of the CDR3: TGCGCCAGCAGCCAAGGGGGCACAGCTTTCGTT. Residues: CASSQGGTAFV.

The chain is built from TRBV6-5 and TRBJ2-2; D tentatively fits TRBD1 or TRBD2 (5 bases each). V was clipped by 7 bases and J by 6 bases, with 18 bases between them. Germline lookup yields CDR1 MNHEY and CDR2 SVGAGI. The CDR3 is 15 residues long. CDR3 sequence reads: CASKVQPGSAGELFF. Written as DNA, the CDR3 is TGTGCCAGCAAGGTACAGCCAGGGAGCGCCGGGGAGCTGTTTTTT.

Notes on this clonotype: Being one base from a much bigger clone, this may be a read error. The chain joins TRBV5-1 to TRBJ1-2, with D perhaps matching TRBD1 (6 bases). Germline V CDR1 and CDR2: SGHRS, YFSETQ. This CDR3 contains 16 residues. The CDR3 reads CAGSTSGTPANYGYTF. The CDR3 bases are TGCGCCGGCAGCACCTCCGGGACACCCGCGAACTATGGCTACACCTTC.

This sequence joins TRBV12-3 or TRBV12-4 and TRBJ1-2; no clear D. V dropped 5 bases and J dropped 2 bases, with 12 bases sitting between them. The CDR3 has 14 residues. DNA for the CDR3: TGTGCCAGCAGTCCATCCGGGCGAAACTATGGCTACACCTTC. Protein sequence: CASSPSGRNYGYTF.

V is TRBV3-1 and J is TRBJ2-1; D gene ambiguous. The CDR3 consists of 13 residues. Germline loops: CDR1 LGHDT, CDR2 YNNKEL (reference sequence). Trimming stripped 1 base from V and 7 bases from J, with 8 bases between. DNA of the CDR3: TGTGCCAGCAGCCAAGCGTACTTAAATGAGCAGTTCTTC. It specifies CASSQAYLNEQFF.

This clonotype was seen at least ten times. The genes are TRBV6-5 and TRBJ2-1, with D perhaps matching TRBD2 (6 bases). The CDR3 contains 11 residues. V was clipped by 6 bases and J by 12 bases, with 12 bases between them. CDR1 and CDR2 from the germline V gene are MNHEY and SVGAGI. The CDR3 sequence is CASSDRDWQFF. In DNA form, the CDR3 reads TGTGCCAGCAGCGACCGGGACTGGCAGTTCTTC.

V gene TRBV4-2 combines with J gene TRBJ1-5; a weak D match, TRBD1 (5 bases). The germline CDR1 and CDR2 sequences are LGHNA and YNFKEQ. The CDR3 extends over 17 amino acids. Trimming took 0 bases from V and 5 from J, leaving 17 bases between them. The DNA of the CDR3 is TGTGCCAGCAGCCAAGATCCGAGAAAGGGGCGGCATCAGCCCCAGCATTTT. Translated, it gives CASSQDPRKGRHQPQHF.

This clonotype was observed at least ten times. V and J are TRBV6-2 or TRBV6-3 and TRBJ2-4; 11 bases match TRBD1. CDR3 length: 14 residues. The germline V gene encodes CDR1 MNHEY and CDR2 SVGEGT. V dropped 8 bases and J dropped 7; count of bases not matched to a gene: 7. The CDR3 is CASGTRDRGNIQYF. Written as DNA, the CDR3 is TGTGCCAGCGGCACGCGGGACAGGGGGAACATTCAGTACTTC.

This clonotype has just a few counts. The chain recombines TRBV9 with TRBJ2-3; 10 nucleotides agree with TRBD2. This CDR3 has 16 residues. V shed 3 bases, J shed 5 bases, and the junction held 9 bases outside the gene matches. CDR1 is SGDLS and CDR2 is YYNGEE in the germline V gene. The chain's CDR3 is CASSAGASGGGDTQYF. The CDR3 DNA is TGTGCCAGCAGCGCCGGGGCTAGCGGGGGTGGAGATACGCAGTATTTT. Based on the CDR3 plus reference TRBV9 and TRBJ2-3, the full variable domain is DSGVTQTPKHLITATGQRVTLRCSPRSGDLSVYWYQQSLDQGLQFLIQYYNGEERAKGNILERFSAQQFPDLHSELNLSSLELGDSALYFCASSAGASGGGDTQYFGPGTRLTVL.

This clonotype appeared a few times. The chain recombines TRBV28 with TRBJ2-1, with no clear D. The CDR3 extends over 12 amino acids. V was trimmed by 6 bases and J by 7 bases, leaving 10 bases between them. Germline V gene data show CDR1 as MDHEN and CDR2 as SYDVKM. The CDR3 region has the DNA TGTGCCAGCAGCCCAACAGCGAATGAGCAGTTCTTC. Protein sequence: CASSPTANEQFF. The full variable domain, its missing parts supplied by reference TRBV28 and TRBJ2-1, is DVKVTQSSRYLVKRTGEKVFLECVQDMDHENMFWYRQDPGLGLRLIYFSYDVKMKEKGDIPEGYSVSREKKERFSLILESASTNQTSMYLCASSPTANEQFFGPGTRLTVL.

The table lists this clonotype with a few counts. The chain links TRBV24-1 to TRBJ2-1; 14 bases line up with TRBD2. Trimming removed 2 bases from V and 2 bases from J; junction bases left unmatched: 10. The germline V gene has CDR1 KGHDR and CDR2 SFDVKD. The CDR3 contains 20 residues. The CDR3 nucleotides read TGTGCCACCAGTGATTACCGACTAGCGGGAGGGCCGAGGGCCTACAATGAGCAGTTCTTC. Translation: CATSDYRLAGGPRAYNEQFF.

By sample fraction, this clonotype is medium-sized. V is TRBV5-5 and J is TRBJ2-5; 10 nucleotides line up with TRBD1. The CDR3 is 16 residues long. Germline-derived CDR1 and CDR2 are SGHKS and YYEKEE (reference sequence). J gave up 5 bases and V 1 base, and 8 bases lay outside the gene matches. This chain's CDR3 is CASSLMTGGLGETQYF. The DNA for the CDR3 is TGTGCCAGCAGCTTGATGACAGGGGGCTTAGGGGAGACCCAGTACTTC.